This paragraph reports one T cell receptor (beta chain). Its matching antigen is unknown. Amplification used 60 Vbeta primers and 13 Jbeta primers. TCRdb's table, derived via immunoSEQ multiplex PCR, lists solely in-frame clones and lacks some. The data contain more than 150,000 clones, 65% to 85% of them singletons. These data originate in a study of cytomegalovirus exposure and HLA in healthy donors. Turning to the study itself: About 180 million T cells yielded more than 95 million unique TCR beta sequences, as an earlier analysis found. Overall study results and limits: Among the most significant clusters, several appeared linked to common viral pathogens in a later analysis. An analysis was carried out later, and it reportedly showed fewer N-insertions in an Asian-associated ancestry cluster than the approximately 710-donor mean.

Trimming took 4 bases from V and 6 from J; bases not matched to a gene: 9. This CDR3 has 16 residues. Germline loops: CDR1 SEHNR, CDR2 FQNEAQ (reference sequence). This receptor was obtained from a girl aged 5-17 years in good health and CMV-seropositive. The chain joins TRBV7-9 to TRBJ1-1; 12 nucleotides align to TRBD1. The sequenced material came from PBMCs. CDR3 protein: CASSSTAGTGGPEAFF. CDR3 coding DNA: TGTGCCAGCAGCTCGACGGCCGGGACAGGGGGCCCTGAAGCTTTCTTT.